This T cell receptor (beta chain) was sequenced in a study of T cells after yellow fever vaccination. Study as a whole: Preparing low-cell-number fractions relied on SMART-Seq v4 Ultra Low Input.

As to this clonotype: Its antigen is not known.

TCRdb used MiXCR to reprocess the 5' RACE reads, holding one entry per CDR3 protein. The table includes about 500,000 distinct CDR3 sequences, about 17% detected once. Trimming shortened V by 6 bases and J by 1 base, and 15 bases separated the two germline ends. The CDR3 is 14 amino acids. Per germline, CDR1 DFQATT and CDR2 SNEGSKA (reference sequence). Whole-study findings and limits: Post-booster reappearance was seen for most primary-vaccination clones (roughly 96% CD4, around 91% CD8).

The genes are TRBV20-1 and TRBJ1-1; no clear D. The sample here was PBMCs, taken less than 6 days after the first yellow fever vaccination. The sequence came from a man aged 18 to 35 who received the YFV17D yellow fever vaccine. CDR3 amino acids: CSAEIGPQNTEAFF. The DNA for the CDR3 is TGCAGTGCCGAGATAGGGCCCCAGAACACTGAAGCTTTCTTT.